The 13 T cell receptor beta chains listed next were all sequenced from one sample in a study of T cell responses to AZD1222 COVID-19 vaccine (dated by TCRdb to the early 2020s). Libraries came from the immunoSEQ multiplex PCR assay. The immuneACCESS repertoire file appears here via TCRdb, limited to in-frame rearrangements. These files lack a portion of the clones; in checked studies, under half of the deficit traces to unresolved V genes, and the cause of the others is not known. A total of approximately 120,000 clones appear in this sample, about 89% of them only once. 4.4% of the sample is taken by the ten largest. The sample's time point label, decoded: about 28 days (+/-7) after the second vaccine dose. Sample: peripheral blood, taken 28 days after the second AZD1222 dose. The receptors originated from an adult who received the AZD1222 COVID-19 vaccine.

The V gene is TRBV29-1, the J gene TRBJ1-3, with D perhaps TRBD1 (6 bases). Per the germline V gene, CDR1 is SQVTM and CDR2 is ANQGSEA. CDR3 length: 14 residues. V dropped 7 bases and J dropped 2 bases, with 15 bases sitting between them. The CDR3 DNA follows: TGCAGCGCCGTACAGGGAGGGACTGGAAACACCATATATTTT. Encoded protein: CSAVQGGTGNTIYF.

This clone is a singleton in its sample. The rearrangement uses TRBV11-2 and TRBJ1-2, with TRBD1 as a possible D gene (5 bases). CDR1 SGHAT and CDR2 FQNNGV come from the germline V gene. V dropped 4 bases and J dropped 6 bases, with 15 bases sitting between them. The CDR3 has 14 amino acids. The CDR3 region has the DNA TGTGCCAGCAGCTCCCTACAGGACCTCCATGGCTACACCTTC. As protein: CASSSLQDLHGYTF.

V is TRBV2 and J is TRBJ2-1; 9 bases map to TRBD1. V shed 7 bases, J shed 6 bases, and the junction held 10 bases outside the gene matches. This CDR3 is 15 amino acids long. Germline CDR1 SNHLY, CDR2 FYNNEI. CDR3 sequence (DNA): TGTGCCAGCATGAGAGGGACAGGGAGCGGCAATGAGCAGTTCTTC. Translating it yields CASMRGTGSGNEQFF. The whole variable domain, filled in from reference TRBV2 and TRBJ2-1, reads EPEVTQTPSHQVTQMGQEVILRCVPISNHLYFYWYRQILGQKVEFLVSFYNNEISEKSEIFDDQFSVERPDGSNFTLKIRSTKLEDSAMYFCASMRGTGSGNEQFFGPGTRLTVL.

The chain carries TRBV3-1 (or the pseudogene TRBV3-2) and TRBJ2-3; 11 bases fit TRBD2. Germline V CDR1 and CDR2: LGHDT, YNNKEL (reference sequence). CDR3 size: 15 residues. The trim removed 6 bases at V and 2 bases at J, leaving 4 bases unmatched. CDR3 amino acids: CASSPTSGATDTQYF. CDR3 coding DNA: TGTGCCAGCAGTCCGACTAGCGGGGCCACAGATACGCAGTATTTT.

J is TRBJ1-4 and V is TRBV21-1; TRBD1 is the table's D call, not checked against the DNA. TRBV21-1 is given as a pseudogene. This CDR3 is built from 20 residues. CDR3 region: CASSACWTGNERLGNEKLFF. CDR3 nucleotides: TGTGCCAGCAGCGCTTGTTGGACAGGGAATGAGCGGTTGGGAAATGAAAAACTGTTTTTT.

The chain recombines TRBV28 with TRBJ2-5; D is undetermined. V was shortened by 4 bases and J by 1 base, with 7 bases between the two germline ends. This CDR3 region has 13 residues. Germline V lookup: CDR1 MDHEN, CDR2 SYDVKM. In nucleotides, the CDR3 is TGTGCCAGCAGTTCTCCCGCCCAAGAGACCCAGTACTTC. This sequence encodes CASSSPAQETQYF.

This clone has only one observation. The chain links TRBV18 to TRBJ1-1; D might be TRBD1 (5 bases). V dropped 2 bases and J dropped 2 bases, with 12 bases sitting between them. The germline V gene has CDR1 KGHSH and CDR2 LQKENI. This CDR3 region has 15 residues. This chain's CDR3 is CASSPMGGSNTEAFF. The CDR3 DNA reads as TGTGCCAGCTCACCAATGGGGGGTTCCAACACTGAAGCTTTCTTT.

Here the CDR3 DNA reads TGTGCCAGCAGCTCGACAGATGGCTACACCTTC. This encodes CASSSTDGYTF. This chain joins TRBV7-9 and TRBJ1-2, with D possibly TRBD1 on 5 matching bases. Trimming removed 4 bases at V and 6 bases at J, with 6 bases between. The CDR3 totals 11 residues. Germline V gene lookup returns CDR1 SEHNR and CDR2 FQNEAQ (reference sequence). Full variable domain (remainder filled in from reference TRBV7-9 and TRBJ1-2): DTGVSQNPRHKITKRGQNVTFRCDPISEHNRLYWYRQTLGQGPEFLTYFQNEAQLEKSRLLSDRFSAERPKGSFSTLEIQRTEQGDSAMYLCASSSTDGYTFGSGTRLTVV.

J is TRBJ2-2 and V is TRBV7-9; D is perhaps TRBD1 (6 bases). Germline V gives CDR1 SEHNR, CDR2 FQNEAQ (reference sequence). CDR3 length equals 16 residues. Deletions cut 2 bases from V and 5 bases from J, with 15 bases between. In nucleotides, the CDR3 is TGTGCCAGCAGCTTACAAGGCAGGGGAAGGACCGGGGAGCTGTTTTTT. Its translation is CASSLQGRGRTGELFF.

Points on this clone: An end of the junction differs from the germline gene, which may be a read error. This chain uses TRBV27 with TRBJ2-7, with 10 positions matching TRBD2. CDR1 and CDR2 from the germline V gene are MNHEY and SMNVEV (reference sequence). The CDR3 extends over 15 amino acids. The CDR3 coding sequence is TGTGCCAGCAGTTCATCGGGACTAGCGTCCTCCGAGCAGTACTTC. Translating gives CASSSSGLASSEQYF.

CDR3 DNA: TGTGCCAGCAGTTTATGGCAGGCAGCAGACTATGGCTACACCTTC. The encoded protein is CASSLWQAADYGYTF. The J gene is TRBJ1-2, the V gene TRBV28; no clear D gene. Germline V gene sequence: CDR1 MDHEN, CDR2 SYDVKM. The CDR3 length is 15 residues. With 0 bases removed from V and 3 bases from J, the gap between germline ends came to 11 bases.

The rearrangement uses TRBV19 and TRBJ1-5; the D gene is possibly TRBD1 (6 bases). The CDR3 is 16 amino acids. With 5 bases removed from V and 0 bases from J, the gap between germline ends came to 14 bases. Per germline, CDR1 LNHDA and CDR2 SQIVND (reference sequence). The CDR3 loop is CASSPQTGYSNQPQHF. For the CDR3, the DNA is TGTGCCAGTAGTCCTCAGACAGGTTATAGCAATCAGCCCCAGCATTTT.

The chain combines TRBV5-6 with TRBJ2-2; the match to TRBD1 covers 7 bases. This CDR3 comprises 16 residues. The J segment lost 5 bases and the V segment lost 2 bases, leaving 9 bases of the junction unmatched. The germline V gene has CDR1 SGHDT and CDR2 YYEEEE. CDR3: CASSFLQGIKTGELFF. CDR3 nucleotide sequence: TGTGCCAGCAGCTTCTTACAGGGGATCAAAACCGGGGAGCTGTTTTTT.